Presented here are 6 T cell receptor beta chains from one specimen sequenced in a study of cytomegalovirus exposure and HLA in healthy donors. The PCR used 60 Vbeta and 13 Jbeta primers. Data came from immunoSEQ multiplex PCR; TCRdb stores just in-frame clones and leaves some out. Of around 170,000 clones in the sample, approximately 78% were seen once. The source material was PBMCs. The receptors were gathered from a male donor in good health and CMV-seronegative.

The J gene is TRBJ2-1, the V gene TRBV5-6; D gene ambiguous. Germline CDR1 SGHDT, CDR2 YYEEEE. Trimming stripped 4 bases from V and 9 bases from J, with 14 bases between. The CDR3 is 13 residues long. The CDR3 DNA is TGTGCCAGCAGCACCACGACTCTGCGTGAGCAGTTCTTC. As protein: CASSTTTLREQFF.

The CDR3 DNA is TGTGCCAGCAGCGTCGCCACCACAGGATCCTACGAGCAGTACTTC. Amino acid sequence: CASSVATTGSYEQYF. J is TRBJ2-7 and V is TRBV11-2; tentative D call: TRBD1 (5 bases). The CDR3 is made up of 15 amino acids. Per the germline V gene, CDR1 is SGHAT and CDR2 is FQNNGV. Trimming removed 5 bases from V and 1 base from J, with 15 bases in between.

The table lists this clone with a few counts. The chain couples TRBV7-2 to TRBJ1-5; unclear D gene. V was cut by 5 bases and J by 6 bases, with 11 bases left in between. The CDR3 loop spans 13 amino acids. Per germline, CDR1 SGHTA and CDR2 FQGNSA. The CDR3 loop reads CASSPTLGQPQHF. CDR3 nucleotides: TGTGCCAGCAGCCCCACCCTAGGTCAGCCCCAGCATTTT.

Only one count was recorded for this clone. The V gene is TRBV7-2, the J gene TRBJ2-5, with D perhaps matching TRBD2 (5 bases). The CDR3 contains 15 residues. Germline V gives CDR1 SGHTA, CDR2 FQGNSA. With 5 bases removed from V and 5 bases from J, the gap between germline ends came to 18 bases. CDR3 loop: CASSILASARETQYF. The CDR3 DNA follows: TGTGCCAGCAGCATCTTAGCGAGTGCTCGTGAGACCCAGTACTTC.

The chain couples TRBV6-5 to TRBJ1-5; D is unclear. CDR1 MNHEY and CDR2 SVGAGI come from the germline V gene. The V and J ends lost 5 bases and 4 bases respectively, with 6 bases between them. The CDR3 covers 12 residues. The CDR3 spells CASSPLNQPQHF. CDR3 coding DNA: TGTGCCAGCAGTCCACTAAATCAGCCCCAGCATTTT.

This clone was observed a single time. The V call is TRBV7-6, the J call TRBJ2-3; 13 bases fit TRBD2. Germline CDR1 is SGHVS and CDR2 is FNYEAQ. The CDR3 runs 20 residues. Germline trimming cut 5 bases from V and 0 bases from J; bases unmatched to any gene: 14. The CDR3 region has the DNA TGTGCCAGCAGCCTACAGCCGCCGGGACTAGCGGGGTCTAGCACAGATACGCAGTATTTT. Translating gives CASSLQPPGLAGSSTDTQYF.